These 9 T cell receptor beta chains were all obtained from the same sample, sequenced in a study of T cell responses to AZD1222 COVID-19 vaccine. Only in-frame clones appear in the TCRdb table, and some are missing; sequencing was by immunoSEQ multiplex PCR. Of approximately 100,000 clones listed, roughly 89% are singletons. The sample was peripheral blood, taken on day 0 of AZD1222 vaccination. The receptors shown here come from an adult in good health.

The chain uses TRBV28 and TRBJ2-2; D gene unclear. The CDR3 has 13 amino acids. V was pared by 4 bases and J by 7 bases, with 10 bases between. Germline V gene sequence: CDR1 MDHEN, CDR2 SYDVKM. The CDR3 sequence is CASSSMLGGELFF. The DNA of the CDR3 is TGTGCCAGCAGTTCAATGCTGGGCGGGGAGCTGTTTTTT.

This chain joins TRBV20-1 and TRBJ2-3; D uncertain. The CDR3 extends over 11 amino acids. Germline CDR1 and CDR2: DFQATT and SNEGSKA (reference sequence). The germline V and J ends were trimmed by 1 base and 2 bases, with 1 base remaining between them. In DNA, the CDR3 is TGCAGTGCTAGAGCCACAGATACGCAGTATTTT. Translating gives CSARATDTQYF.

This clone has just one count. V usage is TRBV6-2 or TRBV6-3 and J usage is TRBJ1-2; no definite D call. The CDR3 spans 13 residues. Germline V lookup: CDR1 MNHEY, CDR2 SVGEGT. V was trimmed by 0 bases and J by 2 bases, leaving 4 bases between them. CDR3 sequence: CASSYSVNYGYTF. The CDR3 nucleotides read TGTGCCAGCAGTTACTCCGTCAACTATGGCTACACCTTC.

The chain recombines TRBV9 with TRBJ2-2; possibly TRBD2 for D (5 bases). Trimming took off 4 bases at V and 7 bases at J, with 14 bases between the two ends. The CDR3 is 14 amino acids. Germline V lookup: CDR1 SGDLS, CDR2 YYNGEE. CDR3 bases: TGTGCCAGCAGCCCACGTGGAGGAAACGGGGAGCTGTTTTTT. It codes for CASSPRGGNGELFF.

The chain employs TRBV5-6 and TRBJ2-7; TRBD1 agrees at 9 bases. The CDR3 runs 15 residues. J gave up 1 base and V 4 bases, and 6 bases lay outside the gene matches. Per germline, CDR1 SGHDT and CDR2 YYEEEE. As DNA, the CDR3 is TGTGCCAGCAGCCCCCGGGACAGGGTTTCCTACGAGCAGTACTTC. Its translation is CASSPRDRVSYEQYF.

The chain carries TRBV11-1 and TRBJ2-5, with 12 bases identical to TRBD1. Trimming took 5 bases from V and 5 from J; bases not matched to a gene: 9. CDR3 length: 16 residues. Germline CDR1 is SGHAT and CDR2 is FQDESV (reference sequence). As DNA, the CDR3 is TGTGCCAGCAGCACCCGGGGACAGGGGGCTTGGGAGACCCAGTACTTC. Its translation: CASSTRGQGAWETQYF.

V is TRBV2 and J is TRBJ2-5, with D perhaps TRBD1 (5 bases). The length of the CDR3 is 16 residues. V lost 6 bases, J lost 1 base, and 18 bases lay in between. Germline CDR1 reads SNHLY; CDR2 reads FYNNEI. The CDR3 nucleotides read TGTGCCAGCAGAGGCAGGGCTCCCCTTCTCCAAGAGACCCAGTACTTC. This translates into CASRGRAPLLQETQYF.

The chain couples TRBV5-6 to TRBJ1-1, with D hard to call. Looked up from germline, CDR1 is SGHDT and CDR2 is YYEEEE. Between the trimmed V and J ends, which lost 0 bases and 0 bases, there was a span of 9 bases. The CDR3 extends over 15 amino acids. Written as DNA, the CDR3 is TGTGCCAGCAGCTTGGTTGGACTTTTGAACACTGAAGCTTTCTTT. Translated: CASSLVGLLNTEAFF.

This clone was detected once. The J gene is TRBJ1-1, the V gene TRBV9; 7 nucleotides line up with TRBD1. This CDR3 spans 13 amino acids. In germline, CDR1 is SGDLS, CDR2 YYNGEE. V trimming: 5 bases; J trimming: 6 bases; junction bases outside the gene matches: 7. The CDR3 DNA reads as TGTGCCAGCAGTAAATCAGGGACAGCTGAAGCTTTCTTT. Residues: CASSKSGTAEAFF.